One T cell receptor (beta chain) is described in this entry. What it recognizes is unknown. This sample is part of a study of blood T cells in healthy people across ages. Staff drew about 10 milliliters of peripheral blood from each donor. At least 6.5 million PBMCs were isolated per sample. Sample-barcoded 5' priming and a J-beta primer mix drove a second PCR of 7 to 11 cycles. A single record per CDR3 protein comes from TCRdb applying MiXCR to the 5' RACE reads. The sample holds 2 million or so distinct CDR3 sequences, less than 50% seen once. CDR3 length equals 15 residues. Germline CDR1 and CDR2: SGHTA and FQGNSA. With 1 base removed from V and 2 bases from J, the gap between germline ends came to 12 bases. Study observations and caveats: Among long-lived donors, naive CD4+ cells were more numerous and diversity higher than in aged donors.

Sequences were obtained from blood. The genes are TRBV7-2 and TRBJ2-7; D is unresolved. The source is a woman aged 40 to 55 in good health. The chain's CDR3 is CASSLDGRRAYEQYF. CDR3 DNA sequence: TGTGCCAGCAGCTTAGACGGCAGGCGAGCCTACGAGCAGTACTTC.